This T cell receptor beta chain appears in the sequencing data of a study of radiation and T cells in renal cell carcinoma. Overall study context: Nephrectomy followed 15 Gy stereotactic body radiation by 4 weeks.

Noted time point: baseline pretreatment blood. Treatment reported: 15 Gy SBRT to primary tumor, nephrectomy 4 weeks later. The tumor was a clear cell renal cell carcinoma. CDR1 is SGHNT, CDR2 YYREEE, per germline (reference sequence). V dropped 3 bases and J dropped 3 bases, with 9 bases sitting between them. This CDR3 has 14 residues. Repertoires were generated with immunoSEQ multiplex PCR, while TCRdb's copy carries only in-frame clones and drops some. The repertoire holds around 160,000 clones, with about 85% as singletons. This clonotype was obtained from a woman in her 70s with renal cell carcinoma. Sequences were derived from blood, sampled from a patient whose treatment included radiotherapy and nephrectomy. V usage is TRBV5-4 and J usage is TRBJ1-4; tentatively, D is TRBD1 (6 bases). The CDR3 DNA reads TGTGCCAGCAGCTGGGGGCTCGCTAATGAAAAACTGTTTTTT. Translating gives CASSWGLANEKLFF.